Listed below are T cell receptor beta chains from one sample, sequenced in a study of chemoradiotherapy in HPV16-positive cancers. The table came from immunoSEQ multiplex PCR; TCRdb's copy has only in-frame clones and leaves some out. The sample holds approximately 20,000 clones; about 87% are singletons and the top ten take 2% to 2.5%. The input for sequencing was blood, taken from a patient who underwent chemoradiotherapy. These receptors all come from a human donor with HPV-associated anogenital cancer. The CDR3 runs from the conserved cysteine through the conserved F or W. Fields, in order: V gene, D gene, J gene, CDR3 DNA, CDR3 protein. D genes are given only for firm matches.

v_call: TRBV7-2
d_call: .
j_call: TRBJ2-3
cdr3_nt: TGTGCCAGCAGCTGGGACGTAGTTATGAATACGCAGTATTTT
cdr3_aa: CASSWDVVMNTQYF

v_call: TRBV7-9
d_call: .
j_call: TRBJ2-7
cdr3_nt: TGTGCCAGCAGCTTAGCCGGCCAATCCGAGCAGTACTTC
cdr3_aa: CASSLAGQSEQYF

v_call: TRBV18
d_call: .
j_call: TRBJ2-7
cdr3_nt: TGTGCCAGCTCACCACCATCCGAATCCTACGAGCAGTACTTC
cdr3_aa: CASSPPSESYEQYF

v_call: TRBV10-3
d_call: .
j_call: TRBJ2-1
cdr3_nt: TGTGCCATCAGTGACTCAGGGGCCCATGAGCAGTTCTTC
cdr3_aa: CAISDSGAHEQFF

v_call: TRBV10-3
d_call: .
j_call: TRBJ2-1
cdr3_nt: TGTGCCATCAGGCCCGACGACACGAGCTCCTACAATGAGCAGTTCTTC
cdr3_aa: CAIRPDDTSSYNEQFF

v_call: TRBV5-4
d_call: TRBD2
j_call: TRBJ2-3
cdr3_nt: TGTGCCAGCAGCTTGAGGACTAGCGGGGGGGCTAGCACAGATACGCAGTATTTT
cdr3_aa: CASSLRTSGGASTDTQYF

v_call: TRBV5-1
d_call: .
j_call: TRBJ1-2
cdr3_nt: TGCGCCAGCAGCTTGGGACAGAGCTATGGCTACACCTTC
cdr3_aa: CASSLGQSYGYTF

v_call: TRBV5-1
d_call: TRBD2
j_call: TRBJ2-3
cdr3_nt: TGCGCCAGCTACCCTAGCGGGGGGGCCGAAGATACGCAGTATTTT
cdr3_aa: CASYPSGGAEDTQYF

v_call: TRBV27
d_call: TRBD2
j_call: TRBJ2-1
cdr3_nt: TGTGCCAGCAGTTGGGGACTAGCCGAAGCCTACAATGAGCAGTTCTTC
cdr3_aa: CASSWGLAEAYNEQFF

v_call: TRBV13
d_call: TRBD2
j_call: TRBJ2-5
cdr3_nt: TGTGCCAGCAGCTTTACCGGGACTAGCGGGACGGAGACCCAGTACTTC
cdr3_aa: CASSFTGTSGTETQYF

v_call: TRBV9
d_call: .
j_call: TRBJ1-5
cdr3_nt: TGTGCCAGCAGCGTAGGGGGGGTAGGCAATCAGCCCCAGCATTTT
cdr3_aa: CASSVGGVGNQPQHF

v_call: TRBV27
d_call: .
j_call: TRBJ2-2
cdr3_nt: TGTGCCAGCAGTTTTGACACCGGGGAGCTGTTTTTT
cdr3_aa: CASSFDTGELFF

v_call: TRBV11-3
d_call: TRBD2
j_call: TRBJ2-3
cdr3_nt: TGTGCCAGCAGCCCCGGGACTAGCGGGGGGAGCACAGATACGCAGTATTTT
cdr3_aa: CASSPGTSGGSTDTQYF

v_call: TRBV5-4
d_call: TRBD2
j_call: TRBJ2-1
cdr3_nt: TGTGCCAGCAGCTTGACTAGCGGCCCGTACAATGAGCAGTTCTTC
cdr3_aa: CASSLTSGPYNEQFF

v_call: TRBV27
d_call: TRBD1
j_call: TRBJ1-5
cdr3_nt: TGTGCCAGCAGACCGGGACAGGATGAGTTCCAGCCCCAGCATTTT
cdr3_aa: CASRPGQDEFQPQHF